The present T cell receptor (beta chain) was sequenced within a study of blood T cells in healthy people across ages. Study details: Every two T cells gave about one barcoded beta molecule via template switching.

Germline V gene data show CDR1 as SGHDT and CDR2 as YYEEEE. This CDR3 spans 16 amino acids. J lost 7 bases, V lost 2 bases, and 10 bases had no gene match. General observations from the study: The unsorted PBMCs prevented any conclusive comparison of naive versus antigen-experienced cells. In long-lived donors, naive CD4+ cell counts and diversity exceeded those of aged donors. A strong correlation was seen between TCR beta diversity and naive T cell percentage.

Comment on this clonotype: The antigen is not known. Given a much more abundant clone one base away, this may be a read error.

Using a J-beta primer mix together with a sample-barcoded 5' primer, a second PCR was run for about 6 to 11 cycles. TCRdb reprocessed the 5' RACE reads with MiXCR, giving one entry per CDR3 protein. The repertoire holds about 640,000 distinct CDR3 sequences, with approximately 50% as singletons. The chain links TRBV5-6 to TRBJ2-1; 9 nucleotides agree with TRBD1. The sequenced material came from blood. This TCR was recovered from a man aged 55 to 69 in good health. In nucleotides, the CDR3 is TGTGCCAGCAGCTTCGCCAGGACAGGGGTCGGGAATGAGCAGTTCTTC. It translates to CASSFARTGVGNEQFF.